This T cell receptor (beta chain) originates from a study of cytomegalovirus exposure and HLA in healthy donors. Among the donors, all were healthy bone marrow donors. Donors sampled were nominally healthy, though unrecorded immune exposures were likely. Study-level results: Per a later analysis, roughly 17,000 TCR beta sequences showed association with HLA alleles at 0.05 false discovery rate.

Germline V gene lookup returns CDR1 LNHDA and CDR2 SQIVND (reference sequence). The CDR3 spans 14 residues. Trimming removed 4 bases from V and 3 bases from J; junction bases left unmatched: 4. This clone was counted a single time. Antigen unknown. The primer mix had 60 Vbeta and 13 Jbeta primers. Some clones are missing from TCRdb's copy, which holds only in-frame ones; the method was immunoSEQ multiplex PCR. The sample comprises 30,000 to 45,000 clones, 86% of which are singletons, and about an eighth rests with the top ten. The rearrangement links TRBV19 to TRBJ2-7; 9 bases are shared with TRBD1. Specimen: PBMCs. The source of this sequence is a woman in her forties in good health and CMV-seropositive. The CDR3 sequence is CASSTGQGYYEQYF. CDR3 DNA sequence: TGTGCCAGTAGTACGGGACAGGGTTACTACGAGCAGTACTTC. Using reference TRBV19 and TRBJ2-7 for the parts outside the CDR3, the full variable domain is DGGITQSPKYLFRKEGQNVTLSCEQNLNHDAMYWYRQDPGQGLRLIYYSQIVNDFQKGDIAEGYSVSREKKESFPLTVTSAQKNPTAFYLCASSTGQGYYEQYFGPGTRLTVT.